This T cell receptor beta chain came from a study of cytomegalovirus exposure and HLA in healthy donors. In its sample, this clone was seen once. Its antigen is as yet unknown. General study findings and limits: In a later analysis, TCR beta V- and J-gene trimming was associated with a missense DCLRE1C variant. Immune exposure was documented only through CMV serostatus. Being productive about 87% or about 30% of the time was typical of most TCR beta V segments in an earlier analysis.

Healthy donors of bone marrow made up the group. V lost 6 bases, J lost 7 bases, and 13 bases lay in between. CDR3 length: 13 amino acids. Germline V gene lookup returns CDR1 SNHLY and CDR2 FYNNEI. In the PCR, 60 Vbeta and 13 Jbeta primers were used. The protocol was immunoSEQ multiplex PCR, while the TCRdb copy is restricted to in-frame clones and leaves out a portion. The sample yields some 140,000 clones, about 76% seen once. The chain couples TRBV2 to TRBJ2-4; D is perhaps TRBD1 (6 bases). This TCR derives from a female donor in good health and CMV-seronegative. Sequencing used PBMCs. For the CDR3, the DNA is TGTGCCAGCAGCACGGACAGTTCGAACATTCAGTACTTC. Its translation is CASSTDSSNIQYF. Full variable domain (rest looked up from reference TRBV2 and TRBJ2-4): EPEVTQTPSHQVTQMGQEVILRCVPISNHLYFYWYRQILGQKVEFLVSFYNNEISEKSEIFDDQFSVERPDGSNFTLKIRSTKLEDSAMYFCASSTDSSNIQYFGAGTRLSVL.